Listed below are T cell receptor beta chains from one sample, sequenced in a study of cytomegalovirus exposure and HLA in healthy donors. Sequencing used immunoSEQ multiplex PCR; TCRdb keeps in-frame clones, though not all of them. The data contain tens of thousands of clones, 65% of them singletons. The sample comprised PBMCs. These receptors all come from a woman between 45 and 65 years old in good health and CMV-seropositive. The conserved cysteine and the conserved F or W are not part of the CDR3 here. Fields, in order: CDR3 protein, J gene, V gene.

CDR3 protein: ASSEADRVFT
J gene: TRBJ1-2
V gene: TRBV2

CDR3 protein: ATSRTRGINQPQH
J gene: TRBJ1-5
V gene: TRBV15

CDR3 protein: ASSEDDTNTEAF
J gene: TRBJ1-1
V gene: TRBV9

CDR3 protein: ASSFGLAGVQETQY
J gene: TRBJ2-5
V gene: TRBV28

CDR3 protein: ASSEPRGQGTYGYT
J gene: TRBJ1-2
V gene: TRBV10-1

CDR3 protein: ASSLGFGRDTEAF
J gene: TRBJ1-1
V gene: TRBV7-9

CDR3 protein: ASSQDQGRGYEQY
J gene: TRBJ2-7
V gene: TRBV4-1

CDR3 protein: ASSWQGWSNQPQH
J gene: TRBJ1-5
V gene: TRBV5-8

CDR3 protein: ASGSSGGGGELF
J gene: TRBJ2-2
V gene: TRBV12-5

CDR3 protein: ATSNLGGGSNYGYT
J gene: TRBJ1-2
V gene: TRBV15

CDR3 protein: ASSGPGREQY
J gene: TRBJ2-7
V gene: TRBV6-5

CDR3 protein: SVGHPGENTEAF
J gene: TRBJ1-1
V gene: TRBV29-1

CDR3 protein: ASSLGSGLFEKLF
J gene: TRBJ1-4
V gene: TRBV7-9

CDR3 protein: ASSFGAQNTEAF
J gene: TRBJ1-1
V gene: TRBV28

CDR3 protein: ASSLGQGSGNTEAF
J gene: TRBJ1-1
V gene: TRBV4-3

CDR3 protein: ASSIGRGPLYGYT
J gene: TRBJ1-2
V gene: TRBV19

CDR3 protein: ASSPRTYQETQY
J gene: TRBJ2-5
V gene: TRBV5-1

CDR3 protein: ASSSPGQTVPDQSGGYT
J gene: TRBJ1-2
V gene: TRBV28

CDR3 protein: ASSFTSGAYNEQF
J gene: TRBJ2-1
V gene: TRBV27

CDR3 protein: AWSMEVSFYYEQY
J gene: TRBJ2-7
V gene: TRBV30

CDR3 protein: AWSVGGTSTDTQY
J gene: TRBJ2-3
V gene: TRBV30

CDR3 protein: ASSNRVFNTEAF
J gene: TRBJ1-1
V gene: TRBV6-5

CDR3 protein: ASTPERNYGYT
J gene: TRBJ1-2
V gene: TRBV5-5

CDR3 protein: SFNTGGYYEQY
J gene: TRBJ2-7
V gene: TRBV29-1

CDR3 protein: ASSLMGASEAF
J gene: TRBJ1-1
V gene: TRBV7-3

CDR3 protein: ASKVSGTGTNSPLH
J gene: TRBJ1-6
V gene: TRBV5-1

CDR3 protein: ASSSRDWANSPLH
J gene: TRBJ1-6
V gene: TRBV6-5

CDR3 protein: ASSPIETVIMNTEAF
J gene: TRBJ1-1
V gene: TRBV18

CDR3 protein: ATALAGADTQY
J gene: TRBJ2-3
V gene: TRBV6-6

CDR3 protein: ASSQSQRYGYT
J gene: TRBJ1-2
V gene: TRBV14

CDR3 protein: ASSRDRGETQY
J gene: TRBJ2-5
V gene: TRBV7-2

CDR3 protein: ASSPGTSNEQF
J gene: TRBJ2-1
V gene: TRBV7-2

CDR3 protein: ASSLDAPGGTNEKLF
J gene: TRBJ1-4
V gene: TRBV7-2

CDR3 protein: ASRGGQGYGYT
J gene: TRBJ1-2
V gene: TRBV6-6

CDR3 protein: ASSLRGFVSFDTGELF
J gene: TRBJ2-2
V gene: TRBV27

CDR3 protein: ASSLGGTGEADTQY
J gene: TRBJ2-3
V gene: TRBV5-1

CDR3 protein: ATSRDYSASNTGELF
J gene: TRBJ2-2
V gene: TRBV15

CDR3 protein: ASSQDTGDSEAF
J gene: TRBJ1-1
V gene: TRBV4-2

CDR3 protein: ASSQEWGSGGLMGGEQF
J gene: TRBJ2-1
V gene: TRBV4-1

CDR3 protein: ASSWGQSYEQY
J gene: TRBJ2-7
V gene: TRBV11-2

CDR3 protein: ASSVDRGGNSPLH
J gene: TRBJ1-6
V gene: TRBV19

CDR3 protein: ASSQERGKGAGTAPYEQY
J gene: TRBJ2-7
V gene: TRBV4-1

CDR3 protein: ASSGGLAGGQF
J gene: TRBJ2-1
V gene: TRBV5-4

CDR3 protein: ASSGWTGNTEAF
J gene: TRBJ1-1
V gene: TRBV7-2

CDR3 protein: ASSLGGLNTEAF
J gene: TRBJ1-1
V gene: TRBV9

CDR3 protein: ASSSQRGPQHDTQY
J gene: TRBJ2-3
V gene: TRBV7-6

CDR3 protein: ASSAGGGNYGYT
J gene: TRBJ1-2
V gene: TRBV5-6

CDR3 protein: AWSSEQGVFHTEAF
J gene: TRBJ1-1
V gene: TRBV30

CDR3 protein: ASSGNDRFYSNQPQH
J gene: TRBJ1-5
V gene: TRBV28

CDR3 protein: ASSGQGLGTEAF
J gene: TRBJ1-1
V gene: TRBV9

CDR3 protein: AWSDPRMGAYT
J gene: TRBJ1-2
V gene: TRBV30

CDR3 protein: ASSYSPYSAQETQY
J gene: TRBJ2-5
V gene: TRBV6-5

CDR3 protein: ATSGGSDSGNTIY
J gene: TRBJ1-3
V gene: TRBV28

CDR3 protein: ASSLVTSGGVDEQY
J gene: TRBJ2-7
V gene: TRBV11-1

CDR3 protein: ASSYKGANYGYT
J gene: TRBJ1-2
V gene: TRBV6-6